One sample yielded the 6 T cell receptor beta chains listed below, sequenced in a study of control samples from healthy donors and cancer patients. Clones were read by immunoSEQ multiplex PCR, and TCRdb kept only the in-frame ones, dropping some. In the table there are around 170,000 clones, about 92% of which are singletons. The sample was blood. These receptors came from a young man in good health.

The chain links TRBV7-9 to TRBJ2-7; D may be TRBD2 (6 bases). CDR1 and CDR2 (germline): SEHNR, FQNEAQ (reference sequence). V gave up 0 bases and J gave up 3 bases, with 9 bases separating them. CDR3 size: 14 residues. The CDR3 region has the DNA TGTGCCAGCAGCTTAGCGCGAGCGGGCTACGAGCAGTACTTC. Translating it yields CASSLARAGYEQYF.

The chain combines TRBV27 with TRBJ2-1; the match to TRBD1 covers 8 bases. The CDR3 covers 11 residues. Unmatched junction bases numbered 0, after V lost 4 bases and J lost 10 bases. Germline loops: CDR1 MNHEY, CDR2 SMNVEV (reference sequence). The CDR3 here is CASSSGGEQFF. DNA for the CDR3: TGTGCCAGCAGTTCAGGGGGCGAGCAGTTCTTC.

The V and J genes are TRBV7-8 and TRBJ1-3, with D uncertain. The germline V gene has CDR1 SGHVS and CDR2 FQNEAQ. CDR3 length: 15 residues. V shed 5 bases and J shed 9 bases, with 20 bases lying between them. DNA for the CDR3: TGTGCCAGCAGCCGGGTTGAGACTGGGATTGGCACCATATATTTT. It yields the protein CASSRVETGIGTIYF.

This chain joins TRBV3-1 (or the pseudogene TRBV3-2) and TRBJ1-2; D not resolved. This CDR3 spans 15 amino acids. Per the germline V gene, CDR1 is LGHDT and CDR2 is YNNKEL (reference sequence). V lost 0 bases and J lost 3, with 11 bases in between. The CDR3 bases are TGTGCCAGCAGCCAAGATTTCAGGATTGACTATGGCTACACCTTC. Its translation: CASSQDFRIDYGYTF.

The chain is built from TRBV11-2 and TRBJ1-2; 7 bases fit TRBD1. V lost 6 bases, J lost 7 bases, and 8 bases stayed unmatched. The CDR3 runs 13 residues. The germline V gene has CDR1 SGHAT and CDR2 FQNNGV. CDR3 sequence reads: CASSFTGVAGYTF. In nucleotides, the CDR3 is TGTGCCAGCAGTTTTACAGGGGTGGCTGGCTACACCTTC.

Concerning this clone: At one of its ends the junction is not consistent with the germline gene, which may arise from a read error. This rearrangement joins TRBV5-6 to TRBJ1-1, with no clear D. The CDR3 covers 14 residues. The germline CDR1 and CDR2 sequences are SGHDT and YYEEEE. The CDR3 spells CASSLGALKTEAFF. CDR3 bases: TGTGCCAGCAGCTTGGGCGCACTGAAAACTGAAGCTTTCTTT.